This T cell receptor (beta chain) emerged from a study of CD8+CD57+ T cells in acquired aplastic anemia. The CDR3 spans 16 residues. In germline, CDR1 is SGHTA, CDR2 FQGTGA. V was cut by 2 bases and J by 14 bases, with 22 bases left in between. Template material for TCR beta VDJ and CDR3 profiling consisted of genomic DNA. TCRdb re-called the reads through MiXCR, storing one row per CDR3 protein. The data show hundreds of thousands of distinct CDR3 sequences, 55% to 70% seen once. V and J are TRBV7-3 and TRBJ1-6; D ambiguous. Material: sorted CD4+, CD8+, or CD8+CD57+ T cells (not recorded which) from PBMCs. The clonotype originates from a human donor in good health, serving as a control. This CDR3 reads CASSLLGSGPQATLHF. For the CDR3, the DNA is TGTGCCAGCAGCTTACTAGGGTCAGGCCCTCAAGCGACCCTCCACTTT.